This T cell receptor beta chain was found in a study of T cells in Graves' hyperthyroidism and ophthalmopathy. Study-level results: Ophthalmopathy cases were set apart from stable hyperthyroidism by a 13 V-J model.

Germline-derived CDR1 and CDR2 are MNHEY and SVGEGT. V lost 6 bases, J lost 5 bases, and 16 bases lay in between. CDR3 size: 14 residues. Amplification yielded TCR beta CDR3 regions, with RNA transcripts as the source. HTBI primers drove first-round RT-PCR of the TCR CDR3. From the multiplex PCR reads, TCRdb called clonotypes with MiXCR, one entry per CDR3 protein. Among 500,000 to 550,000 distinct CDR3 sequences listed, roughly 20% were seen once. In its sample, this clonotype was seen many times. Its antigen is unidentified. This sequence was found in a man between 18 and 29 years old with Graves' hyperthyroidism. The J gene is TRBJ2-5, the V gene TRBV6-2 or TRBV6-3; maybe TRBD1 (6 bases). Sequenced material: blood. CDR3 region: CASRTPRTVETQYF. The CDR3 nucleotides are TGTGCCAGCAGAACTCCAAGGACAGTGGAGACCCAGTACTTC.